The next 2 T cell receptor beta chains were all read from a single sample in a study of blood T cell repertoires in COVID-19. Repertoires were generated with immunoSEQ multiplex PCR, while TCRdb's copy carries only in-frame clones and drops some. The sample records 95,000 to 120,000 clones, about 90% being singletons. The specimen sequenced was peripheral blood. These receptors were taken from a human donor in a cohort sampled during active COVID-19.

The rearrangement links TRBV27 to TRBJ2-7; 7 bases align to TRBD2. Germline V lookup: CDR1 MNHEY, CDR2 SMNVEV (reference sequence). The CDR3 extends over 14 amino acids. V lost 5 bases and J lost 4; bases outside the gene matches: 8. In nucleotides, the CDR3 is TGTGCCAGCAGTCTCCTGGCTAGCGGATACGAGCAGTACTTC. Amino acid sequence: CASSLLASGYEQYF.

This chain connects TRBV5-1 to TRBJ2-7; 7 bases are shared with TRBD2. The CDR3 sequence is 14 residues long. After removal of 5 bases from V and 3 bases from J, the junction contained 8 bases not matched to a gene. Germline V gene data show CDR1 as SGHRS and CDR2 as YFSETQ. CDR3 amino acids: CASRRGGSLYEQYF. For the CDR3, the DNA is TGCGCCAGCAGACGGGGCGGGAGTCTCTACGAGCAGTACTTC.